This T cell receptor beta chain came from a study of blood T cell repertoires in COVID-19. Individuals aged about 18 to 89 years were recruited from roughly 23 US areas. Cohort assignment relied on participant-reported clinical history. Per the authors' pipeline: For nucleated cells, counts were estimated from reference gene primer amplification. Repertoires were generated with immunoSEQ multiplex PCR, while TCRdb's copy carries only in-frame clones and drops some. The DNA gave D and trimming, while V, J and clone size come from that table. The sample comprises a few hundred thousand clones, approximately 86% of which are singletons, and around 4.4% rests with the top ten. The source material was PBMCs or T cells enriched from blood (not recorded which). The source of this sequence is a woman in her thirties or forties with acute COVID-19.

The CDR3: CATSRQGDTGELFF. In nucleotides, the CDR3 is TGTGCCACCTCGCGACAGGGAGACACCGGGGAGCTGTTTTTT. The chain is built from TRBV15 and TRBJ2-2; TRBD1 agrees at 7 bases. The CDR3 is made up of 14 amino acids. Unmatched junction bases numbered 6, after V lost 8 bases and J lost 3 bases. Germline lookup yields CDR1 LNHNV and CDR2 YYDKDF (reference sequence).